Sequencing of this T cell receptor beta chain was carried out in a study of T cell responses to AZD1222 COVID-19 vaccine. Some clones are missing from TCRdb's copy, which holds only in-frame ones; the method was immunoSEQ multiplex PCR. The data contain some 87,000 clones, around 91% of them singletons. CDR3 size: 15 residues. Germline CDR1 is KGHDR and CDR2 is SFDVKD. V shed 4 bases and J 2 bases; nucleotides not matched to a gene: 4. This TCR was recovered from an adult in good health. V usage is TRBV24-1 and J usage is TRBJ2-5; 9 positions match TRBD1. The sample was peripheral blood, taken on day 0 of AZD1222 vaccination. The CDR3 reads CATSDADRGQETQYF. CDR3 coding DNA: TGTGCCACCAGTGACGCCGACAGGGGGCAAGAGACCCAGTACTTC.